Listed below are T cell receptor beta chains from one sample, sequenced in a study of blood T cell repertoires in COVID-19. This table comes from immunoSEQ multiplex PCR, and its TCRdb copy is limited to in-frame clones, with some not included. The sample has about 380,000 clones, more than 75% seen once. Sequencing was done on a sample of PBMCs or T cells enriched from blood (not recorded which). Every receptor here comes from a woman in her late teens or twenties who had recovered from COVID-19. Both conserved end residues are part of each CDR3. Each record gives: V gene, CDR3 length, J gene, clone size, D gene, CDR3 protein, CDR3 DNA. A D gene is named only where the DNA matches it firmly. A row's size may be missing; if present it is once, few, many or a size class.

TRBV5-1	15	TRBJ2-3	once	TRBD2	CASSPWDYRADTQYF	TGCGCCAGCAGCCCTTGGGACTATCGGGCAGATACGCAGTATTTT
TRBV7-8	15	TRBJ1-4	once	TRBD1	CASSPYTGDNEKLFF	TGTGCCAGCAGCCCCTACACAGGGGACAATGAAAAACTGTTTTTT
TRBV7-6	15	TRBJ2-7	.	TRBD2	CASSPRTSEPYEQYF	TGTGCCAGCAGCCCTAGGACTAGCGAACCCTACGAGCAGTACTTC
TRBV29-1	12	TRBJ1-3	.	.	CSVPGDGNTIYF	TGCAGCGTTCCAGGGGATGGAAACACCATATATTTT
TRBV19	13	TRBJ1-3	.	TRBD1	CASSGTGRHTIYF	TGTGCCAGTAGTGGGACAGGGAGACACACCATATATTTT
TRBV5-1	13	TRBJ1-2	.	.	CASSLVAGDGYTF	TGCGCCAGCAGCTTGGTGGCAGGGGACGGCTACACCTTC
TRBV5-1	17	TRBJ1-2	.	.	CASSSVVQDGEDYGYTF	TGCGCCAGCAGTTCGGTCGTTCAGGACGGGGAGGACTATGGCTACACCTTC
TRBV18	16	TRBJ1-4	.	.	CASSPGLLELNEKLFF	TGTGCCAGCTCACCAGGCCTCCTGGAGCTGAATGAAAAACTGTTTTTT
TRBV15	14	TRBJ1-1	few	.	CATSRATGLVEAFF	TGTGCCACCAGCAGAGCCACAGGGCTGGTTGAAGCTTTCTTT
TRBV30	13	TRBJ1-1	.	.	CAWIPDLWTEAFF	TGTGCCTGGATACCAGACTTGTGGACTGAAGCTTTCTTT
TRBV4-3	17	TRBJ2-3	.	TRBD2	CASSQDESGRDPDTQYF	TGCGCCAGCAGCCAAGATGAGTCAGGGAGGGACCCAGATACGCAGTATTTT
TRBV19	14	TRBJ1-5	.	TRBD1	CASSSRTGYQPQHF	TGTGCCAGTAGTTCCAGGACAGGGTATCAGCCCCAGCATTTT
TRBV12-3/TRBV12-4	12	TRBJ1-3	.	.	CASVLSGNTIYF	TGTGCCAGCGTCCTCTCTGGAAACACCATATATTTT
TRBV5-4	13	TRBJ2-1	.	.	CASSLAVVNEQFF	TGTGCCAGCAGCTTGGCCGTCGTGAATGAGCAGTTCTTC
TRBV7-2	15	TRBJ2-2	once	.	CASRFSGRKTGELFF	TGTGCCAGCAGGTTTTCAGGGCGGAAAACCGGGGAGCTGTTTTTT
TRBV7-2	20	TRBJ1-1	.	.	CASSLAGSLRARRMNTEAFF	TGTGCCAGCAGCTTAGCTGGGAGCCTTCGGGCCCGAAGGATGAACACTGAAGCTTTCTTT
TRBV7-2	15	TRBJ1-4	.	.	CASSFTGGGNEKLFF	TGTGCCAGCAGCTTCACCGGGGGGGGGAATGAAAAACTGTTTTTT
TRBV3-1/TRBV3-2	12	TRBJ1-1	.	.	CASRTGNTEAFF	TGTGCCAGCAGGACAGGGAACACTGAAGCTTTCTTT
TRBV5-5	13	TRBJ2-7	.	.	CASSLRGTYEQYF	TGTGCCAGCAGCTTGAGGGGAACCTACGAGCAGTACTTC
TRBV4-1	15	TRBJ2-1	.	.	CASSQRDSPWNEQFF	TGCGCCAGCAGCCAGCGGGACAGTCCCTGGAATGAGCAGTTCTTC
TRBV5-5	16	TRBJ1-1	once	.	CASSLGAGDLNTEAFF	TGTGCCAGCAGCTTGGGGGCAGGGGATTTGAACACTGAAGCTTTCTTT
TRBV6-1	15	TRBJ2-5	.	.	CASSEGGGERVTQYF	TGTGCCAGCAGTGAAGGGGGCGGGGAGAGGGTGACCCAGTACTTC